This TCR beta chain is from a study of T cell changes during pregnancy in multiple sclerosis. This clone has a single count. The CDR3 length is 17 residues. Germline V gene lookup returns CDR1 SGHRS and CDR2 YFSETQ. V shed 0 bases and J shed 9 bases, with 23 bases lying between them. Assay: immunoSEQ multiplex PCR; the TCRdb copy retains only in-frame clones and omits some. The table lists tens of thousands of clones, roughly 88% of them singletons. The chain uses TRBV5-1 and TRBJ2-3, with TRBD1 as a possible D gene (7 bases). The TCR was taken from a female donor in good health, enrolled as a control in a pregnancy study. The input for sequencing was CD4+ T cells from peripheral blood mononuclear cells, taken in the first trimester of pregnancy. The CDR3 sequence: CASSLAQGASRGETQYF. For the CDR3, the DNA is TGCGCCAGCAGCTTGGCTCAGGGCGCGTCCAGGGGGGAAACGCAGTATTTT.